The rows below give T cell receptor beta chains drawn from one sample of a study of blood T cell repertoires in COVID-19. Clones were read by immunoSEQ multiplex PCR, and TCRdb kept only the in-frame ones, dropping some. This sample has hundreds of thousands of clones, with roughly 86% found just once. Specimen: PBMCs or T cells enriched from blood (not recorded which). These receptors were obtained from a woman aged 45-60 years who had recovered from COVID-19. CDR3s include the opening cysteine and the closing phenylalanine or tryptophan. D genes are given only for firm matches. Only part of the rows carry a size: once, few, many, or a class if the clone is expanded.

j_call | d_call | clone_size | v_call | cdr3_aa | cdr3_nt
TRBJ2-7 | . | . | TRBV7-8 | CASTLGAAGLYEQYF | TGTGCCAGCACCCTAGGGGCGGCAGGACTATACGAGCAGTACTTC
TRBJ2-5 | TRBD1 | . | TRBV25-1 | CASSSLTGDVETQYF | TGTGCCAGCAGTTCCCTGACAGGGGATGTGGAGACCCAGTACTTC
TRBJ2-3 | TRBD1 | . | TRBV7-6 | CASSKTSGTGITDTQYF | TGTGCCAGCAGCAAAACCTCCGGGACAGGGATCACAGATACGCAGTATTTT
TRBJ2-2 | . | . | TRBV7-2 | CASRGEAGELFF | TGTGCCAGCAGGGGGGAGGCCGGGGAGCTGTTTTTT
TRBJ1-2 | TRBD1 | . | TRBV28 | CASSSPATGGDYGYTF | TGTGCCAGCAGTTCACCGGCGACAGGGGGAGACTATGGCTACACCTTC
TRBJ1-3 | . | . | TRBV7-9 | CASSHRAGGNTIYF | TGTGCCAGCAGTCACCGGGCAGGGGGAAACACCATATATTTT
TRBJ2-2 | TRBD1 | . | TRBV2 | CASRETGGAGELFF | TGTGCCAGCAGGGAGACAGGGGGCGCCGGGGAGCTGTTTTTT
TRBJ2-2 | . | . | TRBV24-1 | CATSDITGPSFGGELFF | TGTGCCACCAGTGATATTACAGGGCCGTCTTTTGGCGGGGAGCTGTTTTTT
TRBJ2-7 | TRBD1 | . | TRBV5-1 | CASSQIYGDRGRYEQYF | TGCGCCAGCAGCCAAATCTACGGGGACAGGGGACGTTACGAGCAGTACTTC
TRBJ2-2 | . | . | TRBV5-1 | CASRREVVTGELFF | TGCGCCAGCAGAAGGGAGGTTGTCACCGGGGAGCTGTTTTTT
TRBJ2-2 | . | . | TRBV30 | CAWSGAPENTGELFF | TGTGCCTGGAGTGGAGCGCCTGAAAACACCGGGGAGCTGTTTTTT
TRBJ1-3 | . | . | TRBV5-1 | CASSFSGQSPSGNTIYF | TGCGCCAGCAGCTTTTCGGGACAAAGCCCCTCTGGAAACACCATATATTTT
TRBJ1-2 | TRBD1 | . | TRBV7-9 | CASSLDRDSGYGYTF | TGTGCCAGCAGCCTCGACCGGGACAGCGGGTATGGCTACACCTTC
TRBJ2-2 | . | . | TRBV18 | CASSPPVGAPNTGELFF | TGTGCCAGCTCACCGCCCGTGGGGGCGCCGAACACCGGGGAGCTGTTTTTT
TRBJ1-5 | . | . | TRBV3-1/TRBV3-2 | CASSQLSMQPQHF | TGTGCCAGCAGCCAATTGTCTATGCAGCCCCAGCATTTT
TRBJ2-1 | TRBD1 | . | TRBV7-8 | CASSQRQGALYEQFF | TGTGCCAGCAGCCAACGACAGGGGGCGTTGTATGAGCAGTTCTTC
TRBJ2-1 | . | . | TRBV7-2 | CASSTTTAPYNEQFF | TGTGCCAGCAGCACCACGACTGCCCCCTACAATGAGCAGTTCTTC
TRBJ1-3 | TRBD1 | few | TRBV10-3 | CAINPGQLGNTIYF | TGTGCCATCAACCCGGGACAGCTTGGAAACACCATATATTTT
TRBJ1-2 | . | . | TRBV7-9 | CASSLVTEPYGYTF | TGTGCCAGCAGCTTAGTGACAGAGCCATATGGCTACACCTTC
TRBJ2-1 | TRBD2 | . | TRBV9 | CASSVDGRASGQFF | TGTGCCAGCAGCGTAGACGGGAGGGCCTCTGGGCAGTTCTTC
TRBJ1-3 | . | . | TRBV18 | CASSPTGNGADTIYF | TGTGCCAGCTCACCAACAGGGAACGGTGCGGACACCATATATTTT
TRBJ1-2 | TRBD1 | . | TRBV9 | CASSPLSLDRGHGYGYTF | TGTGCCAGCAGCCCACTATCCCTGGACAGGGGGCATGGCTATGGCTACACCTTC
TRBJ2-1 | . | few | TRBV11-2 | CASSLGGSFNEQFF | TGTGCCAGCAGCTTAGGAGGTTCTTTCAATGAGCAGTTCTTC
TRBJ2-7 | TRBD2 | . | TRBV30 | CAWALGLAGDEQYF | TGTGCCTGGGCCCTGGGACTAGCCGGGGACGAGCAGTACTTC
TRBJ1-1 | TRBD1 | . | TRBV5-1 | CASSLDRGGGTEAFF | TGCGCCAGCAGTCTTGACAGGGGTGGGGGCACTGAAGCTTTCTTT
TRBJ2-7 | TRBD1 | . | TRBV10-1 | CASSEGTGGREQYF | TGCGCCAGCAGTGAAGGGACAGGGGGCCGGGAGCAGTACTTC
TRBJ1-1 | . | . | TRBV5-1 | CASSLIPSGTSMNTEAFF | TGCGCCAGCAGCCTAATTCCTTCCGGGACAAGTATGAACACTGAAGCTTTCTTT
TRBJ1-1 | TRBD1 | . | TRBV28 | CASKGTGWNTEAFF | TGTGCCAGCAAGGGGACAGGATGGAACACTGAAGCTTTCTTT
TRBJ2-3 | TRBD1 | . | TRBV7-9 | CASSERQGTDTQYF | TGTGCCAGCAGCGAGCGACAGGGGACAGATACGCAGTATTTT
TRBJ2-6 | . | few | TRBV5-4 | CASRLQGANVLTF | TGTGCCAGCAGGCTACAGGGGGCCAACGTCCTGACTTTC
TRBJ2-1 | TRBD2 | . | TRBV14 | CASSLIAGLVGGEQFF | TGTGCCAGCAGCCTAATAGCGGGCCTCGTGGGGGGAGAGCAGTTCTTC
TRBJ1-6 | . | . | TRBV7-9 | CASSNREYNSPLHF | TGTGCCAGCAGCAACCGGGAGTATAATTCACCCCTCCACTTT
TRBJ2-4 | TRBD2 | . | TRBV28 | CASSSLGGGGFQYF | TGTGCCAGCAGTTCCTTAGGCGGGGGGGGGTTTCAGTACTTC
TRBJ1-2 | . | . | TRBV5-1 | CASSEQGVYYGYTF | TGCGCCAGCAGCGAACAGGGAGTTTACTATGGCTACACCTTC
TRBJ2-2 | TRBD2 | . | TRBV11-2 | CASSRRGTGELFF | TGTGCCAGCAGCCGGCGGGGGACCGGGGAGCTGTTTTTT
TRBJ2-7 | . | . | TRBV11-2 | CASSLGQIYEQYF | TGTGCCAGCAGCTTAGGACAGATCTACGAGCAGTACTTC
TRBJ2-7 | . | . | TRBV27 | CASSYPRGYEQYF | TGTGCCAGCAGTTACCCACGGGGCTACGAGCAGTACTTC
TRBJ2-3 | . | once | TRBV5-4 | CASSLGGTQYF | TGTGCCAGCAGCTTGGGCGGTACGCAGTATTTT
TRBJ1-1 | . | once | TRBV29-1 | CSVSKATGNTEAFF | TGCAGCGTTTCAAAGGCGACAGGGAACACTGAAGCTTTCTTT
TRBJ1-2 | . | . | TRBV4-1 | CASSQAGVDYGYTF | TGCGCCAGCAGCCAAGCAGGGGTAGACTATGGCTACACCTTC
TRBJ1-1 | . | . | TRBV5-1 | CASSLGTGTEAFF | TGCGCCAGCAGCTTGGGAACAGGGACTGAAGCTTTCTTT
TRBJ1-2 | . | . | TRBV2 | CASSEVGYSRYTF | TGTGCCAGCAGTGAAGTCGGGTATTCGCGCTACACCTTC
TRBJ2-1 | TRBD1 | . | TRBV2 | CASNPTGWGRTDEQFF | TGTGCCAGCAACCCGACAGGGTGGGGCCGGACGGATGAGCAGTTCTTC
TRBJ2-7 | . | . | TRBV29-1 | CSPRYEQYF | TGCAGCCCTCGCTACGAGCAGTACTTC
TRBJ1-6 | . | . | TRBV7-9 | CASSLVGTSSYNSPLHF | TGTGCCAGCAGCTTAGTTGGGACTAGCTCCTATAATTCACCCCTCCACTTT
TRBJ2-1 | TRBD2 | . | TRBV5-1 | CASRSSGSPYNEQFF | TGCGCCAGCCGGTCTAGCGGGAGTCCCTACAATGAGCAGTTCTTC
TRBJ2-4 | TRBD1 | . | TRBV19 | CASSIDGWDRGLAKNIQYF | TGTGCCAGTAGTATAGATGGGTGGGACAGGGGACTAGCCAAAAACATTCAGTACTTC
TRBJ2-1 | . | few | TRBV6-5 | CASSYTGEGGNEQFF | TGTGCCAGCAGTTACACGGGGGAGGGGGGTAACGAGCAGTTCTTC
TRBJ1-1 | . | . | TRBV19 | CASSIGQSRVRNTEAFF | TGTGCCAGTAGTATAGGTCAGTCCAGGGTAAGGAACACTGAAGCTTTCTTT
TRBJ2-7 | . | . | TRBV5-1 | CASSDHRTNYEQYF | TGCGCCAGCAGCGATCACAGGACTAACTACGAGCAGTACTTC
TRBJ2-3 | TRBD2 | . | TRBV15 | CATSRGPSGMTDTQYF | TGTGCCACCAGCAGAGGACCTAGCGGGATGACAGATACGCAGTATTTT
TRBJ2-5 | TRBD2 | . | TRBV2 | CASSEGGLAARETQYF | TGTGCCAGCAGCGAGGGGGGACTAGCGGCACGGGAGACCCAGTACTTC
TRBJ1-1 | . | . | TRBV12-3/TRBV12-4 | CASSSGETEAFF | TGTGCCAGCAGTTCTGGGGAGACTGAAGCTTTCTTT
TRBJ2-2 | . | . | TRBV11-2 | CASSLDSGTGELFF | TGTGCCAGCAGCTTGGACAGTGGGACCGGGGAGCTGTTTTTT